These T cell receptor beta chains were read from a single sample in a study of blood T cell repertoires in COVID-19. Generated by immunoSEQ multiplex PCR, the TCRdb table keeps only in-frame clones and is missing some. Of approximately 140,000 clones listed, around 80% are singletons. The sequencing input was peripheral blood. The origin of the receptors is a man aged 55 to 69 with acute or convalescent COVID-19. CDR3s include the opening cysteine and the closing phenylalanine or tryptophan. A D gene is named only where the DNA matches it firmly. For some rows the clone size is stated as once, few or many, or as a class when expanded; others skip it.

TRBJ2-4,.,.,TRBV9,TGTGCCAGCAGCGAGCGTATAGGACAAGAAAACATTCAGTACTTC,CASSERIGQENIQYF
TRBJ1-2,.,TRBD1,TRBV28,TGTGCCAGCGGGGACAGGGCTGGCTACACCTTC,CASGDRAGYTF
TRBJ2-1,.,.,TRBV6-5,TGTGCCAGCAGTTCTCCAATGGGAGGGCAGTTCTTC,CASSSPMGGQFF
TRBJ2-1,.,TRBD2,TRBV3-1/TRBV3-2,TGTGCCAGCAGCCAAGACGGCCTGGTAGCGGGAGCCGGTGAGCAGTTCTTC,CASSQDGLVAGAGEQFF
TRBJ1-5,few,.,TRBV24-1,TGTGCCACCAGCGACCCCGGGGGGGAAAATCAGCCCCAGCATTTT,CATSDPGGENQPQHF
TRBJ1-1,.,.,TRBV30,TGTGCCTGGAGTGTATTAGGGGGATTGACTGAAGCTTTCTTT,CAWSVLGGLTEAFF
TRBJ2-1,.,TRBD2,TRBV3-1/TRBV3-2,TGTGCCAGCAGCCAACGACTGCCTAGCGGGAGGAGCCATGAGCAGTTCTTC,CASSQRLPSGRSHEQFF
TRBJ1-5,.,.,TRBV2,TGTGCCAGCAGTGGGGGAGGGTCTAGCAATCAGCCCCAGCATTTT,CASSGGGSSNQPQHF
TRBJ2-1,.,.,TRBV24-1,TGTGCCACCAGTGATTTGGGGGAGACTAAGCAGTTCTTC,CATSDLGETKQFF
TRBJ1-5,.,TRBD1,TRBV27,TGTGCCAGCAGTATGACAGGGGATAGCAATCAGCCCCAGCATTTT,CASSMTGDSNQPQHF
TRBJ2-3,.,TRBD2,TRBV9,TGTGCCAGCAGCGCGGGACTAGCGGGAGAGCGCGGGTCCACAGATACGCAGTATTTT,CASSAGLAGERGSTDTQYF
TRBJ2-2,.,TRBD1,TRBV19,TGTGCCAGTAGTATGACAGGGGATGGCACCGGGGAGCTGTTTTTT,CASSMTGDGTGELFF
TRBJ1-6,.,.,TRBV7-2,TGTGCCAGCAGCCCATTGGGGGCAGGGTCAGGGTCACCCCTCCACTTT,CASSPLGAGSGSPLHF
TRBJ2-2,.,.,TRBV5-1,TGCGCCAGCAGCTTGACAGCTACGGGGACCGGGGAGCTGTTTTTT,CASSLTATGTGELFF
TRBJ2-1,.,TRBD2,TRBV3-1/TRBV3-2,TGTGCCAGCAGCCGGGCCCCGGGACTAGCGGGAGTGGAGCAGTTCTTC,CASSRAPGLAGVEQFF
TRBJ2-1,.,TRBD2,TRBV7-3,TGTGCCAGCAGCTTAAAATGGGGGGGAGAGCAGTTCTTC,CASSLKWGGEQFF
TRBJ1-2,.,.,TRBV2,TGTGCCAGCAATGACCTCGACACGTTCTATGGCTACACCTTC,CASNDLDTFYGYTF
TRBJ2-7,.,TRBD1,TRBV18,TGTGCCAGCTCATCGGAGTTGGACAGGCCCGACTTC,CASSSELDRPDF
TRBJ2-5,.,.,TRBV6-5,TGTGCCAGCAGACGGGACTCCACTGGGGAGACCCAGTACTTC,CASRRDSTGETQYF
TRBJ1-2,once,.,TRBV7-3,TGTGCCAGCAGCTTAACAGGGGCCGACTATGGCTACACCTTC,CASSLTGADYGYTF
TRBJ1-3,.,TRBD1,TRBV7-9,TGTGCCAGCAGCCGAGGGACAGGTCGGGGAAACACCATATATTTT,CASSRGTGRGNTIYF
TRBJ2-5,.,.,TRBV18,TGTGCCAGCTCACCTTCCCGGGAGACCCAGTACTTC,CASSPSRETQYF
TRBJ2-5,.,.,TRBV4-2,TGTGCCAGCAGCCAAGATCCCAACAGACAAGAGACCCAGTACTTC,CASSQDPNRQETQYF
TRBJ2-7,.,.,TRBV1,TGCACCAGCAGCCATCGCGCAGGAGGTATCGCGGGCTCACCCTCCGAGCAGTACTTC,CTSSHRAGGIAGSPSEQYF
TRBJ1-5,.,.,TRBV5-1,TGCGCCAGCAGCTTGGGAGAAATGAGCAATCAGCCCCAGCATTTT,CASSLGEMSNQPQHF
TRBJ1-2,.,.,TRBV5-1,TGCGCCAGCAGTTCGGAGGGGAACTATGGCTACACCTTC,CASSSEGNYGYTF
TRBJ2-3,once,.,TRBV27,TGTGCCAGCAGACGACAGGAAGATACGCAGTATTTT,CASRRQEDTQYF
TRBJ2-6,.,.,TRBV7-2,TGTGCCAGCAGAAGAGGAGGGGGAGGGGCTGGGGCCAACGTCCTGACTTTC,CASRRGGGGAGANVLTF
TRBJ2-5,few,.,TRBV12-3/TRBV12-4,TGTGCCAGCAGTGCGGGACCGCGAGAGACCCAGTACTTC,CASSAGPRETQYF
TRBJ2-7,.,TRBD2,TRBV5-1,TGCGCCAGCAGCTTGGGGGGACTAGCGGGATTCTACGAGCAGTACTTC,CASSLGGLAGFYEQYF
TRBJ1-6,.,.,TRBV5-6,TGTGCCAGCAGCTTGGAGGGGGTCAGCTATAATTCACCCCTCCACTTT,CASSLEGVSYNSPLHF
TRBJ1-5,.,TRBD1,TRBV11-2,TGTGCCAGCAGCGAAGGGACAGGTCCTCTACAGCCCCAGCATTTT,CASSEGTGPLQPQHF
TRBJ1-1,few,.,TRBV28,TGTGCCAGCAGTTGGCTCAGAACCACTGAAGCTTTCTTT,CASSWLRTTEAFF
TRBJ2-5,.,TRBD1,TRBV28,TGTGCCAGCAACTCCGGGACAGTCCAAGAGACCCAGTACTTC,CASNSGTVQETQYF
TRBJ2-1,.,.,TRBV19,TGTGCCAGTAATAACCTCGGGGAGTCACTCTACAATGAGCAGTTCTTC,CASNNLGESLYNEQFF
TRBJ2-7,.,TRBD2,TRBV6-5,TGTGCCAGCAGTTACTCGGAGAGCGGGAGGTACGAGCAGTACTTC,CASSYSESGRYEQYF
TRBJ1-2,.,.,TRBV28,TGTGCCACCTCCCCCGGGAAAGACTTTGGCTACACCTTC,CATSPGKDFGYTF
TRBJ1-4,.,.,TRBV18,TGTGCCAGCTCACCTGGCCGGGTCACTAATGAAAAACTGTTTTTT,CASSPGRVTNEKLFF
TRBJ1-1,.,TRBD1,TRBV2,TGTGCCAGAAACAGGGGGCCGCTTGGGGACACTGAAGCTTTCTTT,CARNRGPLGDTEAFF
TRBJ2-2,.,.,TRBV2,TGTGCCAGCAGGGCCTCGGGGTTGGGCACCGGGGAGCTGTTTTTT,CASRASGLGTGELFF
TRBJ1-5,.,TRBD1,TRBV6-2/TRBV6-3,TGTGCCAGCAGTTACTCGAACTTTGGGGACAGGGGGAATAGCAATCAGCCCCAGCATTTT,CASSYSNFGDRGNSNQPQHF
TRBJ2-1,few,TRBD2,TRBV5-1,TGCGCCAGCAGCTCAAAAACGGGAGGGCCCTATGAGCAGTTCTTC,CASSSKTGGPYEQFF
TRBJ2-3,.,TRBD2,TRBV19,TGTGCCAGTAGTAATCTAGCGGGTTCGAGCACAGATACGCAGTATTTT,CASSNLAGSSTDTQYF
TRBJ1-1,.,.,TRBV12-3/TRBV12-4,TGTGCCAGCAGTTTCGTGGCGAACACTGAAGCTTTCTTT,CASSFVANTEAFF
TRBJ1-2,.,.,TRBV28,TGTGCCAGCAGTTTAGTTGGCAGGGGACAAAACTATGGCTACACCTTC,CASSLVGRGQNYGYTF
TRBJ1-1,.,TRBD1,TRBV27,TGTGCCAGCAACAAACTGGACAGGGCCAACACTGAAGCTTTCTTT,CASNKLDRANTEAFF
TRBJ1-5,.,.,TRBV6-1,TGTGCCAGCAGTGAAGCGGGAGGGGGGCATCAGCCCCAGCATTTT,CASSEAGGGHQPQHF